This entry is about one TCR beta chain. The record originates from a study of cytomegalovirus exposure and HLA in healthy donors. Between the trimmed V and J ends, which lost 0 bases and 0 bases, there was a span of 8 bases. The germline CDR1 and CDR2 sequences are SGHTA and FQGTGA. The CDR3 loop spans 15 amino acids. Researchers ran the PCR with 60 Vbeta and 13 Jbeta primers. Assay: immunoSEQ multiplex PCR; the TCRdb copy retains only in-frame clones and omits some. This sample's table has 70,000 or so clones. Those who donated were healthy bone marrow donors. Material: PBMCs. V gene TRBV7-3 combines with J gene TRBJ1-1, with D possibly matching TRBD1 (5 bases). The TCR originated in a female donor in good health and CMV-seropositive. CDR3 sequence (DNA): TGTGCCAGCAGCTTAACGCAGGGCATGAACACTGAAGCTTTCTTT. It codes for CASSLTQGMNTEAFF.